The 14 T cell receptor beta chains in this list originate from one sample, sequenced in a study of blood T cell repertoires in COVID-19. TCRdb's copy holds only in-frame clones and misses some; the assay was immunoSEQ multiplex PCR. This sample has under 200,000 clones; over 75% occur once, and the top ten carry roughly 2.5%. Sample: peripheral blood. These TCRs come from a man aged 35-49 years with active or convalescent COVID-19.

This sequence joins TRBV6-2 or TRBV6-3 and TRBJ2-2; TRBD1 matches at 8 bases. Trimming cost V 5 bases and J 1 base; bases outside gene matches: 6. From germline, CDR1 is MNHEY and CDR2 SVGEGT. The CDR3 is 16 amino acids. DNA for the CDR3: TGTGCCAGCAGTCGGGACAGGTTACTGAACACCGGGGAGCTGTTTTTT. It encodes CASSRDRLLNTGELFF.

The chain links TRBV18 to TRBJ1-2; TRBD1 agrees at 7 bases. The CDR3 is 13 residues long. Germline CDR1 reads KGHSH; CDR2 reads LQKENI. V was clipped by 3 bases and J by 6 bases; unmatched bases: 4. CDR3 sequence (DNA): TGTGCCAGCTCACCGCCGACAGGGAATGGCTACACCTTC. Translation: CASSPPTGNGYTF.

The V gene is TRBV9, the J gene TRBJ1-2; 8 bases match TRBD1. Looked up from germline, CDR1 is SGDLS and CDR2 is YYNGEE. Trimming at V came to 1 base and at J to 12 bases, leaving 8 bases not matched to a gene. This CDR3 has 13 residues. This chain's CDR3 is CASSVQGADLHTF. In DNA form, the CDR3 reads TGTGCCAGCAGCGTACAGGGGGCAGATCTCCACACCTTC.

This clone was seen a single time. The J gene is TRBJ2-3, the V gene TRBV5-1, with D perhaps matching TRBD1 (6 bases). Germline values: CDR1 SGHRS, CDR2 YFSETQ. The CDR3 spans 15 residues. The V end lost 1 base, the J end lost 6 bases, and 15 bases lay between the germline ends. CDR3 sequence reads: CASSLSGTRGDTQYF. CDR3 sequence (DNA): TGCGCCAGCAGCTTGTCAGGCACCAGGGGCGATACGCAGTATTTT. Based on the CDR3 plus reference TRBV5-1 and TRBJ2-3, the full variable domain is KAGVTQTPRYLIKTRGQQVTLSCSPISGHRSVSWYQQTPGQGLQFLFEYFSETQRNKGNFPGRFSGRQFSNSRSEMNVSTLELGDSALYLCASSLSGTRGDTQYFGPGTRLTVL.

This CDR3 is CASTFTGKEKGYTF. For the CDR3, the DNA is TGTGCCAGCACCTTTACAGGGAAGGAAAAAGGCTACACCTTC. The chain uses TRBV28 and TRBJ1-2, with D perhaps TRBD1 (6 bases). In germline, CDR1 is MDHEN, CDR2 SYDVKM. The CDR3 extends over 14 amino acids. Trimming removed 7 bases at V and 8 bases at J, with 20 bases between.

The genes are TRBV28 and TRBJ2-3; TRBD2 aligns across 12 bases. Germline trimming cut 4 bases from V and 4 bases from J; bases unmatched to any gene: 6. This CDR3 spans 16 amino acids. CDR1 MDHEN and CDR2 SYDVKM come from the germline V gene. The CDR3 DNA sequence: TGTGCCAGCAGTTCTCTAGCGGGGGGGGGACCAGATACGCAGTATTTT. This gives the protein CASSSLAGGGPDTQYF.

This clone showed up just a few times. J is TRBJ2-7 and V is TRBV5-5; D might be TRBD2 (6 bases). Trimming removed 3 bases at V and 6 bases at J, with 16 bases between. Germline-derived CDR1 and CDR2 are SGHKS and YYEKEE (reference sequence). CDR3 length: 14 amino acids. CDR3 coding DNA: TGTGCCAGCAGCTCCTTATCTAGCGTCGGCGAGCAGTACTTC. Translating it yields CASSSLSSVGEQYF.

V usage is TRBV14 and J usage is TRBJ2-2; a possible D gene is TRBD2 (6 bases). V was clipped by 2 bases and J by 5 bases, with 12 bases between them. Germline loops: CDR1 SGHDN, CDR2 FVKESK. The CDR3 totals 15 residues. Here the CDR3 reads CASSQQTSWTGELFF. Here the CDR3 DNA reads TGTGCCAGCAGCCAACAGACTAGTTGGACCGGGGAGCTGTTTTTT.

J is TRBJ2-1 and V is TRBV19; 9 bases are shared with TRBD1. V lost 4 bases to trimming and J lost 11 bases; unmatched junction nucleotides: 15. CDR1 and CDR2 (germline): LNHDA, SQIVND (reference sequence). The CDR3 loop spans 16 amino acids. CDR3 protein: CASSTGPTQQGAKQFF. The CDR3 DNA sequence: TGTGCCAGTAGTACCGGCCCCACACAACAGGGGGCAAAGCAGTTCTTC.

This chain links TRBV30 with TRBJ1-2; weak D call: TRBD1 (6 bases). Germline V CDR1 and CDR2: GTSNPN, SVGIG (reference sequence). The CDR3 is 15 residues long. Trimming stripped 5 bases from V and 4 bases from J, with 20 bases between. The CDR3 sequence is CAWGFSRGATYGYTF. The CDR3 nucleotides are TGTGCCTGGGGATTCAGCCGGGGGGCCACCTATGGCTACACCTTC.

This clone was picked up one time. The CDR3 loop is CASSIVPTLGGYTF. CDR3 DNA: TGTGCCAGTAGTATAGTTCCGACACTGGGTGGCTACACCTTC. The gene calls are TRBV19 and TRBJ1-2; D gene unclear. The V end lost 1 base, the J end lost 7 bases, and 13 bases lay between the germline ends. The CDR3 sequence is 14 residues long. Germline assignment: CDR1 LNHDA and CDR2 SQIVND (reference sequence).

The chain has TRBV3-1 (or the pseudogene TRBV3-2) and TRBJ2-3, with 10 bases identical to TRBD2. The V gene's germline CDR1 is LGHDT and CDR2 YNNKEL (reference sequence). The CDR3 spans 17 residues. V lost 4 bases to trimming and J lost 0 bases; unmatched junction nucleotides: 7. CDR3 DNA: TGTGCCAGCAGCCCCCCGCTAGCGGGGGTTAGCACAGATACGCAGTATTTT. Residues: CASSPPLAGVSTDTQYF.

The rearrangement joins TRBV5-8 to TRBJ1-5; a possible D gene is TRBD1 (5 bases). Germline V gene sequence: CDR1 SGHTS, CDR2 YDEGEE. Trimming stripped 0 bases from V and 1 base from J, with 11 bases between. This CDR3 contains 16 residues. This CDR3 is CASSLVGGFSNQPQHF. The CDR3 nucleotides are TGTGCCAGCAGCTTGGTTGGGGGGTTCAGCAATCAGCCCCAGCATTTT.

The chain combines TRBV7-9 with TRBJ2-1; 14 positions match TRBD2. The V and J ends lost 5 bases and 6 bases, in that order; junction bases with no gene match: 9. CDR3 length equals 17 residues. CDR1 is SEHNR and CDR2 is FQNEAQ in the germline V gene (reference sequence). Written as DNA, the CDR3 is TGTGCCAGCAGCCCAAGACTAGCGGGGGGGCTTGGCAATGAGCAGTTCTTC. It encodes CASSPRLAGGLGNEQFF.